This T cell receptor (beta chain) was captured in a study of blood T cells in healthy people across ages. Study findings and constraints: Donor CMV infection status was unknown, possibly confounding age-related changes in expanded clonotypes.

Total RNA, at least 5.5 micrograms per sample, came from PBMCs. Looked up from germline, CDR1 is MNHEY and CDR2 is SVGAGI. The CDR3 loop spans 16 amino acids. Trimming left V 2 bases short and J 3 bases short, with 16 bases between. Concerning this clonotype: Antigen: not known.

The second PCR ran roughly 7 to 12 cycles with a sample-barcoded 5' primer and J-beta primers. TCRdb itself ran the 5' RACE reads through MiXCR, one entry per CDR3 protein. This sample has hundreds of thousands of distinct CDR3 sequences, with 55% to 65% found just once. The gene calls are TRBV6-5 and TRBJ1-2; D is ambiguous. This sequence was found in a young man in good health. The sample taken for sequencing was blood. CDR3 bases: TGTGCCAGCAGTTACGGCCTTTCAGAGGGTGACTATGGCTACACCTTC. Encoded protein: CASSYGLSEGDYGYTF.